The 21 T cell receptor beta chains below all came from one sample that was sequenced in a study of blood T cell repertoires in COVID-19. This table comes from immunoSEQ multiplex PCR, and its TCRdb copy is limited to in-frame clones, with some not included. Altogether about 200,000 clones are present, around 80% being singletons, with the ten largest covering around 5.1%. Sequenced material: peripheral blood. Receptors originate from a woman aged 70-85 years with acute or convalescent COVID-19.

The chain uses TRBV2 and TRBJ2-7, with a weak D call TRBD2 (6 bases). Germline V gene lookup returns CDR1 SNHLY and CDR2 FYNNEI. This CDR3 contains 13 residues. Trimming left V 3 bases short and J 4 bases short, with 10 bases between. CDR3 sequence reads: CASSEGLLYEQYF. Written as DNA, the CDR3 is TGTGCCAGCAGTGAGGGACTTTTGTACGAGCAGTACTTC. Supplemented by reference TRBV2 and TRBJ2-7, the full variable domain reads EPEVTQTPSHQVTQMGQEVILRCVPISNHLYFYWYRQILGQKVEFLVSFYNNEISEKSEIFDDQFSVERPDGSNFTLKIRSTKLEDSAMYFCASSEGLLYEQYFGPGTRLTVT.

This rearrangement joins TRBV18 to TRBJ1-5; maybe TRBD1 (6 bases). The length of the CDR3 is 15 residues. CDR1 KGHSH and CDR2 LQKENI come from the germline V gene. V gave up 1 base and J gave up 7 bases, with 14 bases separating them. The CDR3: CASSPQDTGLQPQHF. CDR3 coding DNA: TGTGCCAGCTCACCACAGGATACAGGGTTACAGCCCCAGCATTTT.

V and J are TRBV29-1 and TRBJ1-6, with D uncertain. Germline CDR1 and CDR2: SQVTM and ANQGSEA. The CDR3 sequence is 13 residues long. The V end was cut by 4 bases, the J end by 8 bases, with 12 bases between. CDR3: CSVGNSWDSPLHF. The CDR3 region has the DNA TGCAGCGTTGGGAACAGTTGGGATTCACCCCTCCACTTT.

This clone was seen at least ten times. In DNA form, the CDR3 reads TGTGCCAGTAGTATAATGGCAGGACTATCCTACGAGCAGTACTTC. This sequence encodes CASSIMAGLSYEQYF. This chain connects TRBV19 to TRBJ2-7, with TRBD2 as a possible D gene (6 bases). Between the trimmed V and J ends, which lost 2 bases and 1 base, there was a span of 12 bases. Germline V gives CDR1 LNHDA, CDR2 SQIVND (reference sequence). The CDR3 loop spans 15 amino acids. The full variable domain, with the rest looked up from reference TRBV19 and TRBJ2-7, is DGGITQSPKYLFRKEGQNVTLSCEQNLNHDAMYWYRQDPGQGLRLIYYSQIVNDFQKGDIAEGYSVSREKKESFPLTVTSAQKNPTAFYLCASSIMAGLSYEQYFGPGTRLTVT.

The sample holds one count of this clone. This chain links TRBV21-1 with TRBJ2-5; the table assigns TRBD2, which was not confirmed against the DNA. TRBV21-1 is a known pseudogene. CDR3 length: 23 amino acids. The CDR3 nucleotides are TGTGCCAGCAGCAATATTACAGGCCAACGTCGAACGGAGAGGCTAGCGACGGTGGAGACCCAGTACTTC. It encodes CASSNITGQRRTERLATVETQYF.

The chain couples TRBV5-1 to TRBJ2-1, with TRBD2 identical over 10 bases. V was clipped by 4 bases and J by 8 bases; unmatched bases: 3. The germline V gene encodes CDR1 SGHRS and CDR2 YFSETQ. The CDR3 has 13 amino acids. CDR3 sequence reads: CASSGLAGDEQFF. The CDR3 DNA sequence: TGCGCCAGCAGCGGGCTAGCGGGAGATGAGCAGTTCTTC.

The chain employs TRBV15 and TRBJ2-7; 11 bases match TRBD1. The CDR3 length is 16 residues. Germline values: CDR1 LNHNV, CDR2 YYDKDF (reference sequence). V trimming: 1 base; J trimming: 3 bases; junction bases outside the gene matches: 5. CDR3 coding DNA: TGTGCCACCAGCAGAGGCTCCGGGACAGGGGGCTACGAGCAGTACTTC. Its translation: CATSRGSGTGGYEQYF.

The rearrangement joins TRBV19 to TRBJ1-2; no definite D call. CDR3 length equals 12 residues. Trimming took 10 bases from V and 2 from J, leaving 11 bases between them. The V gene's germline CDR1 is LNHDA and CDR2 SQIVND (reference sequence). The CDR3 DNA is TGTGCCACCACAGAAACAAACTATGGCTACACCTTC. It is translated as CATTETNYGYTF.

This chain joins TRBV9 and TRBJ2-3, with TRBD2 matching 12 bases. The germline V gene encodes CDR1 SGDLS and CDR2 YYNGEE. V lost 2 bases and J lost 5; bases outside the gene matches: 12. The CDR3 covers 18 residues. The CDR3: CASSVTILAGGGKDTQYF. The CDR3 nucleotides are TGTGCCAGCAGCGTGACTATACTAGCGGGAGGAGGTAAAGATACGCAGTATTTT.

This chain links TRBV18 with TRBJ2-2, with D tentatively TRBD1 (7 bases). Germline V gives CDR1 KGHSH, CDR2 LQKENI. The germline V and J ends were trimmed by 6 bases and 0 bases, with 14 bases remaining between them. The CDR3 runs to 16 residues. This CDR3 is CASSRDSPSNTGELFF. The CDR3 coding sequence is TGTGCCAGCTCGCGGGACAGCCCATCGAACACCGGGGAGCTGTTTTTT.

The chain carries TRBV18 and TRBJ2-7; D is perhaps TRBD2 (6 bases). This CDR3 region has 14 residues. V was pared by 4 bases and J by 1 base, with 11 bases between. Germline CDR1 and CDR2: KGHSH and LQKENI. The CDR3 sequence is CASSRAGGSYEQYF. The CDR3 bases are TGTGCCAGCTCACGCGCCGGGGGATCCTACGAGCAGTACTTC. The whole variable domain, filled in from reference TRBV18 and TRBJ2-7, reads NAGVMQNPRHLVRRRGQEARLRCSPMKGHSHVYWYRQLPEEGLKFMVYLQKENIIDESGMPKERFSAEFPKEGPSILRIQQVVRGDSAAYFCASSRAGGSYEQYFGPGTRLTVT.

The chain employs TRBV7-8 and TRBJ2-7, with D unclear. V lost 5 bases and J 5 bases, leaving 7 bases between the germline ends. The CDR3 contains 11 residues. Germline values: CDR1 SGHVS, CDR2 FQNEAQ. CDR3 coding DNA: TGTGCCAGCAGCCTCGCTAACGAGCAGTACTTC. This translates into CASSLANEQYF.

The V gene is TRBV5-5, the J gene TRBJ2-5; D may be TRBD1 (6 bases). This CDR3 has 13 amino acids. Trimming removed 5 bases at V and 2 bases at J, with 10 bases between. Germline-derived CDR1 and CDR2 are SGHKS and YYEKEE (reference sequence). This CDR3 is CASRRQVQETQYF. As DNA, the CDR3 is TGTGCCAGCAGACGACAGGTTCAAGAGACCCAGTACTTC.

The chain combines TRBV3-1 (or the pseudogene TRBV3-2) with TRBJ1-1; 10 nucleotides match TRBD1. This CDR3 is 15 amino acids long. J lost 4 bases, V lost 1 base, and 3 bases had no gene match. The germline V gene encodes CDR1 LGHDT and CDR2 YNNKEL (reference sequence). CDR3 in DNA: TGTGCCAGCAGCCAAGGGGGACAGGGGTCCACTGAAGCTTTCTTT. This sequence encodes CASSQGGQGSTEAFF.

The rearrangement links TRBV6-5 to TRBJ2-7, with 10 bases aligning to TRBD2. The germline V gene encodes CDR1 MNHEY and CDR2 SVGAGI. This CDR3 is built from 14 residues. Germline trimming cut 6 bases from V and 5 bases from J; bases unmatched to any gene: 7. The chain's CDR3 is CASRPAGGPDEQYF. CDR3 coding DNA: TGTGCCAGCAGACCAGCGGGAGGGCCTGACGAGCAGTACTTC.

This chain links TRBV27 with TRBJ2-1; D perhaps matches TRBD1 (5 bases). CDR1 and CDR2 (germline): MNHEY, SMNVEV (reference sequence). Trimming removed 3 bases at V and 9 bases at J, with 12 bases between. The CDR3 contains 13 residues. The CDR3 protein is CASSFSRDSEQFF. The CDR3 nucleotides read TGTGCCAGCAGTTTTAGCAGGGATTCTGAGCAGTTCTTC.

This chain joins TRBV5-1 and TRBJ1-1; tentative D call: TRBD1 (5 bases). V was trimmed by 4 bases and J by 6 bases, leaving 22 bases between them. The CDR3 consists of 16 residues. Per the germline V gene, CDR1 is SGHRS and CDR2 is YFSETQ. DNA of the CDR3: TGCGCCAGCAGCGAAATGGCGGGGGTCGTGGTATCTGAAGCTTTCTTT. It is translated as CASSEMAGVVVSEAFF.

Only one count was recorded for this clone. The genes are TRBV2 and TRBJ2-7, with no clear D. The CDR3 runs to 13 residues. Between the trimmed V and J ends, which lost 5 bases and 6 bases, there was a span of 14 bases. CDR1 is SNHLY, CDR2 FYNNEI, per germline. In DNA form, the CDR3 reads TGTGCCAGCAGTAGCGAACCCACCTCCGAGCAGTACTTC. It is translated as CASSSEPTSEQYF.

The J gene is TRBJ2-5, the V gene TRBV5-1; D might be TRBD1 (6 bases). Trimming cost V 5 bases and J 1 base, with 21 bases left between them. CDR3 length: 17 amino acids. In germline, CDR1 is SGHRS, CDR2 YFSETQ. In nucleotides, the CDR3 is TGCGCCAGCAGATTTGCGGCAGGGGCCGGTTCCCAAGAGACCCAGTACTTC. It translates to CASRFAAGAGSQETQYF. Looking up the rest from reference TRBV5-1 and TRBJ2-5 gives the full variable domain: KAGVTQTPRYLIKTRGQQVTLSCSPISGHRSVSWYQQTPGQGLQFLFEYFSETQRNKGNFPGRFSGRQFSNSRSEMNVSTLELGDSALYLCASRFAAGAGSQETQYFGPGTRLLVL.

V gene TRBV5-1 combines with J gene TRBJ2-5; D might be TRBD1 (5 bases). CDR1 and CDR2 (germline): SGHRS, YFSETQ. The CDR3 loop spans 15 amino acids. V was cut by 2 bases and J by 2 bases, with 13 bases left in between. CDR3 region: CASSFPGQGQETQYF. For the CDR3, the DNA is TGCGCCAGCAGCTTCCCAGGGCAGGGACAAGAGACCCAGTACTTC.

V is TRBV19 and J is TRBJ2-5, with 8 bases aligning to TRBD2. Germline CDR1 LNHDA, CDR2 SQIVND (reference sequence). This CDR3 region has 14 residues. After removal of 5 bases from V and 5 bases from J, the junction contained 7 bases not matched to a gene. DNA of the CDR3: TGTGCCAGTAGTCTGGCGGGAGGATTGGAGACCCAGTACTTC. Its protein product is CASSLAGGLETQYF.